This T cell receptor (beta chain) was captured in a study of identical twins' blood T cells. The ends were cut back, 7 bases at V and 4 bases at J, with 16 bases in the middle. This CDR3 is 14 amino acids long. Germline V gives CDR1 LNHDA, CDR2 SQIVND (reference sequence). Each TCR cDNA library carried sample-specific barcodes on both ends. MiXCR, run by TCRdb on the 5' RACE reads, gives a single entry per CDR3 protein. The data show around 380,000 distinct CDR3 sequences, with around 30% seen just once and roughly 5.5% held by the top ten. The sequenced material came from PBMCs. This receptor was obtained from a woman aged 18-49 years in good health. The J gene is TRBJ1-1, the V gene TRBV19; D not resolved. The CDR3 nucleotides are TGTGCCAGTAAGCCCCTCCAACGGGGCACTGAAGCTTTCTTT. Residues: CASKPLQRGTEAFF.